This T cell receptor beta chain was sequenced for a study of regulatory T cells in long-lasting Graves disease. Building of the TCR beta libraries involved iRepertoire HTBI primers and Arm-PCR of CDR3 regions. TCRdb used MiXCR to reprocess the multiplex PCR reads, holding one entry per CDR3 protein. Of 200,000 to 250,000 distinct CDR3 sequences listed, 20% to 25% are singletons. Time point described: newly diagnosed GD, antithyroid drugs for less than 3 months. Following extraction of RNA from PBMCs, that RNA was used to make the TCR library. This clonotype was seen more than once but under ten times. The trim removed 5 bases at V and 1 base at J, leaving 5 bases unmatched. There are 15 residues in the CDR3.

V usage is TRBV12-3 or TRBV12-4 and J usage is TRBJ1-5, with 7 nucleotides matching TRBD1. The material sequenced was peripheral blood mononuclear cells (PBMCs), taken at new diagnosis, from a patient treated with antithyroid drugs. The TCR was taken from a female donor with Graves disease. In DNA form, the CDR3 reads TGTGCCAGCAGTCCAGGGACAGCGAGCAATCAGCCCCAGCATTTT. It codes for CASSPGTASNQPQHF.